These T cell receptor beta chains were read from a single sample in a study of T cell responses to AZD1222 COVID-19 vaccine. Data came from immunoSEQ multiplex PCR; TCRdb stores just in-frame clones and leaves some out. The sample contains roughly 150,000 clones, around nine tenths of which appear only once. The specimen was peripheral blood, collected on day 0 of AZD1222 vaccination. The receptors derive from an adult in good health. The CDR3 runs from the conserved cysteine through the conserved F or W. Fields, in order: V gene, J gene, D gene, clone size, CDR3 DNA, CDR3 protein. The D gene is left open where the match is weak. The listing skips clone size in some rows; elsewhere it reads once, few, many or a size class.

>TRBV3-1/TRBV3-2|TRBJ1-5|-|-
TGTGCCAGCAGCCAAAATACAGGGATTCAGCCCCAGCATTTT
CASSQNTGIQPQHF
>TRBV10-1|TRBJ2-4|-|-
TGCGCCAGCAGTGCTGGGCCGGGAGACATTCAGTACTTC
CASSAGPGDIQYF
>TRBV10-3|TRBJ2-3|-|-
TGTGCCATCAGTGAGTTTGGGGGGCGCGAAGATACGCAGTATTTT
CAISEFGGREDTQYF
>TRBV6-5|TRBJ1-6|TRBD1|-
TGTGCCGTACAGGGGGAAGTTAATTCACCCCTCCACTTT
CAVQGEVNSPLHF
>TRBV9|TRBJ2-3|-|once
TGTGCCAGCAGCACAGGAATGTCAGATACGCAGTATTTT
CASSTGMSDTQYF
>TRBV7-2|TRBJ2-5|TRBD1|once
TGTGCCAGCAGCCGGGACAGGGGATCTGTTAGTCAAGAGACCCAGTACTTC
CASSRDRGSVSQETQYF
>TRBV30|TRBJ1-5|-|-
TGTGCCTGGAGTGCGGACTCGTTTCAGCCCCAGCATTTT
CAWSADSFQPQHF
>TRBV11-2|TRBJ1-3|-|-
TGTGCCAGCAGCTTAAGGACACGATCTGGAAACACCATATATTTT
CASSLRTRSGNTIYF
>TRBV5-1|TRBJ1-5|TRBD1|-
TGCGCCAGCAGCTCAGGACAGGGAAGTAATCAGCCCCAGCATTTT
CASSSGQGSNQPQHF
>TRBV4-3|TRBJ2-2|-|-
TGCGCCAGCAGCCAAGGGGGCAGGGGAGTGAACACCGGGGAGCTGTTTTTT
CASSQGGRGVNTGELFF
>TRBV9|TRBJ2-1|TRBD2|-
TGTGCCAGCAGCATAACATCGAGCGGGAGCAATGAGCAGTTCTTC
CASSITSSGSNEQFF
>TRBV27|TRBJ1-2|-|-
TGTGCCAGCAGTACCCCGGGCTATGGCTACACCTTC
CASSTPGYGYTF
>TRBV6-2/TRBV6-3|TRBJ1-1|-|-
TGTGCCAGCAGTTACCATGGGGGGAACACTGAAGCTTTCTTT
CASSYHGGNTEAFF
>TRBV27|TRBJ2-2|-|-
TGTGCCAGCAGTCTCCTAACACAGACTAAGAACACCGGGGAGCTGTTTTTT
CASSLLTQTKNTGELFF
>TRBV5-1|TRBJ1-1|-|-
TGCGCCAGCAGCCCGGCGGCAGGGAACACTGAAGCTTTCTTT
CASSPAAGNTEAFF
>TRBV19|TRBJ1-4|TRBD1|once
TGTGCCAGTAGCACCACAGGGGGTAGTGAAAAACTGTTTTTT
CASSTTGGSEKLFF
>TRBV19|TRBJ2-2|TRBD2|-
TGTGCCAGTAGTATCCGAGGACTAGCCACCGGGGAGCTGTTTTTT
CASSIRGLATGELFF
>TRBV7-2|TRBJ2-7|TRBD1|-
TGTGCCAGCAGCTTGGACCGGACAGGGGGTGGTGAGCAGTACTTC
CASSLDRTGGGEQYF
>TRBV9|TRBJ2-3|-|few
TGTGCCAGCAGCGTTACAGGGAACACAGATACGCAGTATTTT
CASSVTGNTDTQYF
>TRBV7-9|TRBJ2-2|-|-
TGTGCCAGCAGCTCACAAGGGGGGAGGGCCTACACCGGGGAGCTGTTTTTT
CASSSQGGRAYTGELFF
>TRBV5-6|TRBJ1-2|TRBD1|-
TGTGCCAGCAGCTTGGACAGGGGTCAGGGGCATGGCTACACCTTC
CASSLDRGQGHGYTF
>TRBV24-1|TRBJ2-2|-|-
TGTGCCACCAGTGACTCCTCGGGGGCCACCCTCACCGGGGAGCTGTTTTTT
CATSDSSGATLTGELFF
>TRBV3-1/TRBV3-2|TRBJ1-2|-|-
TGTGCCAGCAGCCAAGGGGACCTCTACCACACCTTC
CASSQGDLYHTF
>TRBV5-1|TRBJ2-2|TRBD2|-
TGCGCCAGCAGCCCAAAAGCGGGAGCTTCCCCCCTAACCGGGGAGCTGTTTTTT
CASSPKAGASPLTGELFF
>TRBV29-1|TRBJ1-4|-|-
TGCAGCGTTGCTCGGGCCACTAATGAAAAACTGTTTTTT
CSVARATNEKLFF
>TRBV6-1|TRBJ2-3|TRBD1|-
TGTGCCAGCAGTGCACCCCCCCGGGACAGAAACACAGATACGCAGTATTTT
CASSAPPRDRNTDTQYF
>TRBV19|TRBJ2-2|-|-
TGTGCCAGTACCCGGGTCTACGGGGAGCTGTTTTTT
CASTRVYGELFF